What follows are 27 T cell receptor beta chains derived from one specimen sequenced in a study of cytomegalovirus exposure and HLA in healthy donors. PCR primers comprised 60 Vbeta and 13 Jbeta primers. Method: immunoSEQ multiplex PCR; TCRdb's copy keeps in-frame clones and lacks some. The sample has about 140,000 clones, roughly 78% seen once. Sequencing was carried out using PBMCs. The origin of the receptors is a man aged 30 to 45 in good health and CMV-seronegative.

This clone was detected only a few times. The J gene is TRBJ2-2, the V gene TRBV29-1, with D possibly being TRBD2 (5 bases). The germline CDR1 and CDR2 sequences are SQVTM and ANQGSEA. V gave up 2 bases and J gave up 2 bases, with 6 bases separating them. This CDR3 has 13 amino acids. The CDR3 here is CSVERENTGELFF. For the CDR3, the DNA is TGCAGCGTTGAACGGGAAAACACCGGGGAGCTGTTTTTT.

The genes are TRBV6-6 and TRBJ1-2, with a tentative D call TRBD1 (6 bases). The ends were cut back, 6 bases at V and 5 bases at J, with 10 bases in the middle. CDR3 length: 12 amino acids. Germline lookup yields CDR1 MNHNY and CDR2 SVGAGI (reference sequence). The CDR3 DNA reads TGTGCCAGCAGCACAGGGTGGTATGGCTACACCTTC. It translates to CASSTGWYGYTF.

This chain connects TRBV6-5 to TRBJ2-7; 10 nucleotides match TRBD1. Trimming at V came to 6 bases and at J to 4 bases, leaving 9 bases not matched to a gene. The CDR3 loop spans 15 amino acids. CDR1 MNHEY and CDR2 SVGAGI come from the germline V gene. CDR3 sequence reads: CASRYATGGAYEQYF. DNA of the CDR3: TGTGCCAGCAGATACGCGACAGGGGGCGCGTACGAGCAGTACTTC.

Here the CDR3 DNA reads TGCGCCAGCAGCCAAGCTCTCCGGGGACTCTACGAGCAGTACTTC. It is translated as CASSQALRGLYEQYF. The genes are TRBV4-1 and TRBJ2-7; perhaps TRBD2 as D (6 bases). This CDR3 region has 15 residues. V lost 1 base to trimming and J lost 3 bases, with 13 bases between them. Germline V gives CDR1 MGHRA, CDR2 YSYEKL.

The chain links TRBV5-1 to TRBJ2-7; unclear D gene. The V and J ends lost 4 bases and 0 bases respectively, with 11 bases between them. The CDR3 sequence is 14 residues long. The V gene's germline CDR1 is SGHRS and CDR2 YFSETQ. CDR3 sequence reads: CASSSEQLSYEQYF. The DNA for the CDR3 is TGCGCCAGCAGCAGTGAACAGCTCTCCTACGAGCAGTACTTC. Variable domain in full (rest from reference TRBV5-1 and TRBJ2-7): KAGVTQTPRYLIKTRGQQVTLSCSPISGHRSVSWYQQTPGQGLQFLFEYFSETQRNKGNFPGRFSGRQFSNSRSEMNVSTLELGDSALYLCASSSEQLSYEQYFGPGTRLTVT.

The chain couples TRBV19 to TRBJ1-1; possible D gene TRBD1, 5 bases. Deletions cut 6 bases from V and 2 bases from J, with 10 bases between. Germline V CDR1 and CDR2: LNHDA, SQIVND (reference sequence). CDR3 length equals 13 residues. The CDR3: CASSQTANTEAFF. The CDR3 DNA follows: TGTGCCAGTAGCCAGACAGCAAACACTGAAGCTTTCTTT.

This sequence joins TRBV5-6 and TRBJ1-4; 10 bases map to TRBD1. V gave up 3 bases and J gave up 6 bases; unmatched junction bases: 5. The germline V gene encodes CDR1 SGHDT and CDR2 YYEEEE. The CDR3 contains 15 residues. CDR3 residues: CASSSPGTGDEKLFF. CDR3 bases: TGTGCCAGCAGCTCCCCTGGGACAGGGGATGAAAAACTGTTTTTT.

The genes are TRBV2 and TRBJ2-1, with 8 bases fitting TRBD2. V dropped 3 bases and J dropped 0; count of bases not matched to a gene: 10. This CDR3 region has 18 residues. In germline, CDR1 is SNHLY, CDR2 FYNNEI. CDR3 sequence reads: CASSDGQGSGSSYNEQFF. The CDR3 DNA reads TGTGCCAGCAGTGATGGGCAGGGGAGCGGGAGCTCCTACAATGAGCAGTTCTTC.

This chain links TRBV6-4 with TRBJ2-1; D perhaps matches TRBD2 (6 bases). V was pared by 0 bases and J by 3 bases, with 12 bases between. This CDR3 has 16 residues. Germline CDR1 MRHNA, CDR2 SNTAGT. CDR3 protein: CASSDSFRENYNEQFF. Written as DNA, the CDR3 is TGTGCCAGCAGTGACTCTTTCCGGGAGAACTACAATGAGCAGTTCTTC.

The V gene is TRBV6-1, the J gene TRBJ1-1, with TRBD1 matching over 10 bases. CDR3 length equals 15 residues. V lost 5 bases and J lost 7; bases outside the gene matches: 10. Germline values: CDR1 MNHNS, CDR2 SASEGT. This CDR3 is CASSPQTGGLVEAFF. In DNA form, the CDR3 reads TGTGCCAGCAGTCCTCAGACAGGGGGCTTAGTTGAAGCTTTCTTT.

The rearrangement uses TRBV2 and TRBJ2-7, with D perhaps matching TRBD2 (6 bases). V dropped 8 bases and J dropped 2 bases, with 16 bases sitting between them. CDR1 and CDR2 (germline): SNHLY, FYNNEI. The CDR3 covers 14 residues. In nucleotides, the CDR3 is TGTGCCAGCGACCCGACTAGTCCCCCCTACGAGCAGTACTTC. It yields the protein CASDPTSPPYEQYF.

The rearrangement uses TRBV25-1 and TRBJ2-5, with 15 bases fitting TRBD2. The V gene's germline CDR1 is MGHDK and CDR2 SYGVNS. The ends lost 1 base at V and 4 bases at J; junction bases unmatched: 7. This CDR3 spans 18 amino acids. The CDR3: CASSEFRTSGGVTETQYF. The CDR3 DNA reads TGTGCCAGCAGTGAATTCCGGACTAGCGGGGGGGTTACAGAGACCCAGTACTTC.

The chain employs TRBV27 and TRBJ1-6; 7 bases fit TRBD1. This CDR3 is 14 amino acids long. In germline, CDR1 is MNHEY, CDR2 SMNVEV (reference sequence). The trim removed 5 bases at V and 6 bases at J, leaving 4 bases unmatched. The CDR3 nucleotides are TGTGCCAGCAGTCGGGACAGCAGTAATTCACCCCTCCACTTT. Residues: CASSRDSSNSPLHF.

This clone appeared a few times. J is TRBJ1-4 and V is TRBV28, with D possibly matching TRBD1 (6 bases). Trimming took off 6 bases at V and 7 bases at J, with 15 bases between the two ends. CDR1 is MDHEN, CDR2 SYDVKM, per germline. This CDR3 contains 14 residues. The CDR3 bases are TGTGCCAGCAGCACGCAGGGGCGATTTGAAAAACTGTTTTTT. The encoded protein is CASSTQGRFEKLFF.

The rearrangement links TRBV10-3 to TRBJ1-1; D gene uncertain. The CDR3 runs 14 residues. V was trimmed by 3 bases and J by 11 bases, leaving 19 bases between them. Germline values: CDR1 ENHRY, CDR2 SYGVKD. CDR3 in DNA: TGTGCCATCAGTGACTCAGACGTAGCGTTGAGGGCTTTCTTT. Its protein product is CAISDSDVALRAFF.

V is TRBV9 and J is TRBJ2-2; the match to TRBD2 covers 8 bases. J gave up 9 bases and V 3 bases, and 10 bases lay outside the gene matches. The CDR3 extends over 15 amino acids. Germline loops: CDR1 SGDLS, CDR2 YYNGEE. The CDR3 sequence: CASSAVGGAVRELFF. CDR3 bases: TGTGCCAGCAGCGCCGTCGGGGGGGCCGTCCGGGAGCTGTTTTTT.

The chain couples TRBV6-6 to TRBJ1-6; perhaps TRBD1 as D (6 bases). V was pared by 5 bases and J by 10 bases, with 18 bases between. Per germline, CDR1 MNHNY and CDR2 SVGAGI (reference sequence). The CDR3 is made up of 15 amino acids. CDR3 in DNA: TGTGCCAGCAGTCGAGGCCAGGGGAATGAATCACCCCTCCACTTT. This sequence encodes CASSRGQGNESPLHF.

CDR3 in DNA: TGTGCCAGCAGTGTAGGGCGGGGGGGCCAAGGGTACGAGCAGTACTTC. Amino acid sequence: CASSVGRGGQGYEQYF. The chain employs TRBV2 and TRBJ2-7, with 9 bases fitting TRBD2. CDR3 length: 16 amino acids. Germline V gives CDR1 SNHLY, CDR2 FYNNEI. J was trimmed by 4 bases and V by 4 bases; bases with no gene match: 11.

CDR3 protein: CASSISGREEQYF. The CDR3 coding sequence is TGTGCCAGTAGTATTTCAGGGAGGGAAGAGCAGTACTTC. This chain uses TRBV19 with TRBJ2-7; 7 nucleotides align to TRBD2. The germline gives CDR1 LNHDA, CDR2 SQIVND (reference sequence). V was clipped by 3 bases and J by 7 bases; unmatched bases: 6. The CDR3 consists of 13 residues.

The chain couples TRBV18 to TRBJ1-2; D is undetermined. The CDR3 runs to 14 residues. Per germline, CDR1 KGHSH and CDR2 LQKENI. Trimming shortened V by 3 bases and J by 1 base, and 9 bases separated the two germline ends. CDR3 bases: TGTGCCAGCTCACCCCGGGAGTTTAACTATGGCTACACCTTC. Its translation is CASSPREFNYGYTF.

The rearrangement links TRBV5-1 to TRBJ2-2; D is unclear. Trimming cost V 4 bases and J 5 bases, with 9 bases left between them. Germline V lookup: CDR1 SGHRS, CDR2 YFSETQ. This CDR3 is 13 amino acids long. The CDR3 loop is CASSLRSTGELFF. The CDR3 region has the DNA TGCGCCAGCAGCCTACGAAGTACCGGGGAGCTGTTTTTT.

The V and J genes are TRBV5-6 and TRBJ1-2, with 7 bases aligning to TRBD1. Germline lookup yields CDR1 SGHDT and CDR2 YYEEEE. The ends lost 2 bases at V and 6 bases at J; junction bases unmatched: 1. This CDR3 region has 12 residues. CDR3 in amino acids: CASSFGQDGYTF. The CDR3 DNA reads TGTGCCAGCAGCTTTGGACAGGATGGCTACACCTTC. Full variable domain (missing parts from reference TRBV5-6 and TRBJ1-2): DAGVTQSPTHLIKTRGQQVTLRCSPKSGHDTVSWYQQALGQGPQFIFQYYEEEERQRGNFPDRFSGHQFPNYSSELNVNALLLGDSALYLCASSFGQDGYTFGSGTRLTVV.

The gene calls are TRBV25-1 and TRBJ2-7; 11 bases map to TRBD2. V lost 5 bases and J lost 3; bases outside the gene matches: 6. CDR3 length equals 15 residues. Germline-derived CDR1 and CDR2 are MGHDK and SYGVNS. The DNA of the CDR3 is TGTGCCAGCAGTAACCCGGGACTAGCGGTCTACGAGCAGTACTTC. This translates into CASSNPGLAVYEQYF.

This clone has a single count. The chain employs TRBV29-1 and TRBJ1-4; a possible D gene is TRBD1 (5 bases). V lost 4 bases, J lost 5 bases, and 5 bases lay in between. The CDR3 is 11 amino acids. Germline V lookup: CDR1 SQVTM, CDR2 ANQGSEA. The CDR3 DNA follows: TGCAGCGTTGGACAGAATGAAAAACTGTTTTTT. Amino acids: CSVGQNEKLFF. The variable domain in full, completed from reference TRBV29-1 and TRBJ1-4, reads SAVISQKPSRDICQRGTSLTIQCQVDSQVTMMFWYRQQPGQSLTLIATANQGSEATYESGFVIDKFPISRPNLTFSTLTVSNMSPEDSSIYLCSVGQNEKLFFGSGTQLSVL.

This rearrangement joins TRBV6-1 to TRBJ2-7; TRBD1 matches 8 bases. The germline CDR1 and CDR2 sequences are MNHNS and SASEGT. This CDR3 comprises 15 residues. The V gene end was trimmed by 6 bases and the J gene end by 1 base; junction bases not matched to a gene: 8. The CDR3 here is CASRDTGTGSYEQYF. CDR3 nucleotide sequence: TGTGCCAGCAGAGACACCGGGACAGGATCCTACGAGCAGTACTTC.

The gene calls are TRBV7-9 and TRBJ1-1; 8 positions agree with TRBD1. Looked up from germline, CDR1 is SEHNR and CDR2 is FQNEAQ (reference sequence). The CDR3 is 15 residues long. Trimming removed 11 bases from V and 0 bases from J; junction bases left unmatched: 11. CDR3 amino acids: CAVSRQTGVNTEAFF. Here the CDR3 DNA reads TGTGCCGTCTCCCGACAGACAGGGGTGAACACTGAAGCTTTCTTT.

V usage is TRBV5-6 and J usage is TRBJ1-6, with D hard to call. V shed 4 bases and J shed 1 base, with 6 bases lying between them. Germline V CDR1 and CDR2: SGHDT, YYEEEE. The CDR3 has 14 residues. CDR3: CASSPRSYNSPLHF. The CDR3 DNA sequence: TGTGCCAGCAGCCCGCGTTCCTATAATTCACCCCTCCACTTT.